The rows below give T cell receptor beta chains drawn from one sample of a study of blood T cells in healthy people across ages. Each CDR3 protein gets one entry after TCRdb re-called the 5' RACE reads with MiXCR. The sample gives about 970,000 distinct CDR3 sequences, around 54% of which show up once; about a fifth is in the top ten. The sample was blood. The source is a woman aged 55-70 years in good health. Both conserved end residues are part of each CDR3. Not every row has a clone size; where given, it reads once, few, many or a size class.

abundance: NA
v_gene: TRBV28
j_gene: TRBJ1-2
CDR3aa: CASSLMQYGYTF

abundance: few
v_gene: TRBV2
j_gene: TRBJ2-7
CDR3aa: CASRDPREVYEQYF

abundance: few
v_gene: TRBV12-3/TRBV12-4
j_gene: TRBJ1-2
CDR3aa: CASSPRTGTTSNYGYTF

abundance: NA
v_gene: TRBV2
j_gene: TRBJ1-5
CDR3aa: CASSVGQAKSNQPQHF

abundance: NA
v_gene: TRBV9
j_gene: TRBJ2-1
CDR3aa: CASSDGTGFDEQFF

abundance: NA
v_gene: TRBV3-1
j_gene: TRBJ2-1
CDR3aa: CASSQIAGSEQFF

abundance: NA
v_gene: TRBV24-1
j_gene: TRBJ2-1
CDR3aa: CATRETSGTVPFF

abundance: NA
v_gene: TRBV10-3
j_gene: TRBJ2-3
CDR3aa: CAISPSDPGHVLSTDTQYF

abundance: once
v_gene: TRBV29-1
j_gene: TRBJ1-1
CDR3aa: CSVVSGESEAFF

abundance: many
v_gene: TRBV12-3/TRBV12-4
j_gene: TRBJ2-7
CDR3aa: CASSLGGIYEQYF

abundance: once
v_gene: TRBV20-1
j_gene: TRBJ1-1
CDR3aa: CSASTSWATNTEAFF

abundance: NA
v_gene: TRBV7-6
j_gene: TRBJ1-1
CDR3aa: CASSLSENTEAFF

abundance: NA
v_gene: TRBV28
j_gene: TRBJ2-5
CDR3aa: CASNLGSGTGETQYF

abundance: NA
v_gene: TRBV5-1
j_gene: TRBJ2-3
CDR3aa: CASTTRDWSTDTQYF

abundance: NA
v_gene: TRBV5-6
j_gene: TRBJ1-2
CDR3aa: CASSLRTGSNGYTF

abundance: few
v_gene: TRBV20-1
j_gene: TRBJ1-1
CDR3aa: CSARTGNTEAFF

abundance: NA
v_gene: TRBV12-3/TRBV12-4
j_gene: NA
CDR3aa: CASSFAGLKETQYF

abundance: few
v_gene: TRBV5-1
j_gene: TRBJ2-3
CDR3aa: CASSLEGSNPDTQYF

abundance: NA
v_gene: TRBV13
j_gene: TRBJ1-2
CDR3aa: CASSSQGCGYTF

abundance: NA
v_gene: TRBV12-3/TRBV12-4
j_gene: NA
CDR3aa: CASSLGLAGGHYEQYF

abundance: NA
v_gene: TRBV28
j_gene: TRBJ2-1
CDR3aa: CASSLARASVSYNEQFF

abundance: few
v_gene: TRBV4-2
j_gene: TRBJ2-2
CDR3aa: CASSPRDRGLTGELFF

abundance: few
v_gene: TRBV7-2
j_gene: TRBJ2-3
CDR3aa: CASITRTGGSSAQYF

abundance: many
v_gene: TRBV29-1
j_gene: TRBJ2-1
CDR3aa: CSGVGTGPYNEQFF

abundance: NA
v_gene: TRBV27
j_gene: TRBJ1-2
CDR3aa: CASSLGSLTPRGYTF

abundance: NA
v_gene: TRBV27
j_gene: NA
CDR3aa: CASSTSIRETQYF

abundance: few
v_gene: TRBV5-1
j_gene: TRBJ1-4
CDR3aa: CASSLAGQANEKLFF

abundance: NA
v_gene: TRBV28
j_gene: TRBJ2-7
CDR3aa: CSSRTGGGSYEQYF

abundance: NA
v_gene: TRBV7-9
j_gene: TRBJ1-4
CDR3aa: CASSLNPRGVGNEKLFF